This entry features one T cell receptor (beta chain) sequence. Sequenced by immunoSEQ multiplex PCR; TCRdb stores in-frame clones only, minus some. The sample has under 350,000 clones, about 89% seen once. Participants' reported clinical history set cohort assignment. Recovered status in Cohort 3 required two negative PCRs, clearance, or symptom resolution. The germline V gene encodes CDR1 SGHRS and CDR2 YFSETQ. CDR3 length: 13 residues. The germline V and J ends were trimmed by 7 bases and 0 bases, with 7 bases remaining between them. This entry comes from a study of blood T cell repertoires in COVID-19.

The sample was PBMCs or T cells enriched from blood (not recorded which). This TCR came from a woman between 18 and 29 years old who had recovered from COVID-19. The gene calls are TRBV5-1 and TRBJ1-4, with D tentatively TRBD1 (6 bases). CDR3 sequence: CASSGATNEKLFF. The CDR3 region has the DNA TGCGCCAGCTCAGGGGCAACTAATGAAAAACTGTTTTTT. Based on the CDR3 plus reference TRBV5-1 and TRBJ1-4, the full variable domain is KAGVTQTPRYLIKTRGQQVTLSCSPISGHRSVSWYQQTPGQGLQFLFEYFSETQRNKGNFPGRFSGRQFSNSRSEMNVSTLELGDSALYLCASSGATNEKLFFGSGTQLSVL.